Shown below are 13 T cell receptor beta chains from a single sample sequenced in a study of blood T cell repertoires in COVID-19. Produced via immunoSEQ multiplex PCR; TCRdb's table is partial and in-frame only. Of 120,000 or so clones listed, 65% to 80% were seen once; the top ten hold 2% to 3%. The specimen was peripheral blood. The receptor source for this set is a man over 45 with acute or convalescent COVID-19.

The gene calls are TRBV5-1 and TRBJ2-7; a weak D match, TRBD2 (5 bases). Per germline, CDR1 SGHRS and CDR2 YFSETQ. The CDR3 runs to 14 residues. Trimming stripped 2 bases from V and 5 bases from J, with 14 bases between. The CDR3 protein is CASSLGPGVHEQYF. The CDR3 bases are TGCGCCAGCAGCTTAGGTCCCGGGGTCCACGAGCAGTACTTC. The full variable domain, its missing parts supplied by reference TRBV5-1 and TRBJ2-7, is KAGVTQTPRYLIKTRGQQVTLSCSPISGHRSVSWYQQTPGQGLQFLFEYFSETQRNKGNFPGRFSGRQFSNSRSEMNVSTLELGDSALYLCASSLGPGVHEQYFGPGTRLTVT.

The chain joins TRBV6-5 to TRBJ2-1; 8 positions agree with TRBD2. CDR3 length equals 14 residues. J was trimmed by 7 bases and V by 7 bases; bases with no gene match: 9. Germline lookup yields CDR1 MNHEY and CDR2 SVGAGI. CDR3: CASTLGGGTNEQFF. The CDR3 region has the DNA TGTGCCAGCACCCTTGGCGGGGGGACGAATGAGCAGTTCTTC.

This chain uses TRBV19 with TRBJ2-2; 11 bases agree with TRBD2. The CDR3 totals 14 residues. CDR1 and CDR2 (germline): LNHDA, SQIVND (reference sequence). After removal of 7 bases from V and 5 bases from J, the junction contained 3 bases not matched to a gene. CDR3 residues: CASTRLAGTGELFF. In DNA, the CDR3 is TGTGCCAGTACGAGACTAGCGGGGACCGGGGAGCTGTTTTTT.

The chain recombines TRBV30 with TRBJ1-1, with D possibly TRBD1 on 5 matching bases. The CDR3 extends over 16 amino acids. In germline, CDR1 is GTSNPN, CDR2 SVGIG (reference sequence). The V end was cut by 0 bases, the J end by 1 base, with 15 bases between. The CDR3 DNA reads as TGTGCCTGGAGTGTTGGCAGGGTTAGAGCGAACACTGAAGCTTTCTTT. Encoded protein: CAWSVGRVRANTEAFF.

The table lists this clone with a count of one. This chain uses TRBV7-6 with TRBJ2-3; possibly TRBD2 for D (5 bases). V was shortened by 2 bases and J by 4 bases, with 10 bases between the two germline ends. The CDR3 has 14 amino acids. CDR1 SGHVS and CDR2 FNYEAQ come from the germline V gene. The CDR3 region has the DNA TGTGCCAGCAGCTTATCCGGGGTCTCAGATACGCAGTATTTT. Translating gives CASSLSGVSDTQYF.

The rearrangement uses TRBV6-5 and TRBJ1-6; 8 nucleotides agree with TRBD1. Germline values: CDR1 MNHEY, CDR2 SVGAGI. This CDR3 comprises 15 residues. V gave up 2 bases and J gave up 7 bases; unmatched junction bases: 4. CDR3 region: CASSYMTGENSPLHF. In DNA, the CDR3 is TGTGCCAGCAGTTACATGACAGGGGAAAATTCACCCCTCCACTTT.

The rearrangement links TRBV29-1 to TRBJ1-2; 8 nucleotides align to TRBD1. The CDR3 consists of 13 residues. V was pared by 6 bases and J by 3 bases, with 6 bases of the junction left unmatched. Germline V lookup: CDR1 SQVTM, CDR2 ANQGSEA. In DNA, the CDR3 is TGCAGCGTCGGGGGACAGGCAGACTATGGCTACACCTTC. Its translation is CSVGGQADYGYTF.

V is TRBV19 and J is TRBJ1-5; D might be TRBD1 (5 bases). The V and J ends lost 1 base and 7 bases respectively, with 17 bases between them. The CDR3 consists of 16 residues. CDR1 and CDR2 from the germline V gene are LNHDA and SQIVND (reference sequence). DNA of the CDR3: TGTGCCAGTAGTATAGGAAGGCGGGGACGACGACAGCCCCAGCATTTT. This encodes CASSIGRRGRRQPQHF.

The rearrangement joins TRBV6-5 to TRBJ2-1, with 7 bases that match TRBD2. Trimming removed 0 bases from V and 3 bases from J; junction bases left unmatched: 5. The germline V gene has CDR1 MNHEY and CDR2 SVGAGI. The CDR3 runs 16 residues. CDR3 bases: TGTGCCAGCAGTTACTCTGCGGGGGAGTACTACAATGAGCAGTTCTTC. Amino acid sequence: CASSYSAGEYYNEQFF.

The rearrangement links TRBV7-9 to TRBJ2-2, with 8 bases aligning to TRBD1. The germline CDR1 and CDR2 sequences are SEHNR and FQNEAQ (reference sequence). The CDR3 runs 15 residues. V shed 5 bases, J shed 4 bases, and the junction held 6 bases outside the gene matches. The DNA of the CDR3 is TGTGCCAGCAGCCTCCGGGACAGGTCCACCGGGGAGCTGTTTTTT. Encoded protein: CASSLRDRSTGELFF.

The rearrangement uses TRBV30 and TRBJ2-5; possible D gene TRBD1, 6 bases. The CDR3 consists of 13 residues. Deletions cut 3 bases from V and 4 bases from J, with 12 bases between. Germline CDR1 reads GTSNPN; CDR2 reads SVGIG (reference sequence). The CDR3 sequence: CAWSTGTRETQYF. For the CDR3, the DNA is TGTGCCTGGAGCACCGGGACAAGAGAGACCCAGTACTTC.

The chain couples TRBV15 to TRBJ2-1, with 11 positions matching TRBD2. The CDR3 totals 15 residues. V lost 5 bases and J lost 10; bases outside the gene matches: 10. CDR1 and CDR2 (germline): LNHNV, YYDKDF (reference sequence). CDR3 nucleotides: TGTGCCACCAGCCTTGAACTAGCGGGAGTTTCGGAGCAGTTCTTC. This sequence encodes CATSLELAGVSEQFF.

This chain uses TRBV19 with TRBJ2-7, with D maybe TRBD1 (5 bases). The CDR3 loop spans 14 amino acids. Germline V lookup: CDR1 LNHDA, CDR2 SQIVND (reference sequence). V dropped 6 bases and J dropped 2 bases, with 14 bases sitting between them. For the CDR3, the DNA is TGTGCCAGTAGCATCAGGGTAGAAGCCTACGAGCAGTACTTC. Translation gives CASSIRVEAYEQYF.